Only a few counts were recorded for the clone carrying this TCR beta chain. Its specificity is not known. Germline V lookup: CDR1 DFQATT, CDR2 SNEGSKA (reference sequence). V was clipped by 3 bases and J by 3 bases, with 17 bases between them. The CDR3 is made up of 15 amino acids. This sample was included in a study of response to subunit inactivated influenza vaccine. Whole-study results and caveats: Seasonal influenza vaccination, on each occasion, was suggested by the authors to recruit few new T cells.

TCRdb called the RT-PCR reads again in MiXCR, with one record for every CDR3 protein. The sample has roughly 650,000 distinct CDR3 sequences; approximately 15% are singletons. The chain links TRBV20-1 to TRBJ1-2, with D perhaps TRBD1 (6 bases). This specimen consisted of PBMCs from blood, obtained about 14 days before vaccination. The sequence was obtained from a man aged 50-59 years who received an inactivated influenza vaccine. DNA for the CDR3: TGCAGTGCTAGGAGGGCAGGGGCAAGCTACTATGGCTACACCTTC. It encodes CSARRAGASYYGYTF.